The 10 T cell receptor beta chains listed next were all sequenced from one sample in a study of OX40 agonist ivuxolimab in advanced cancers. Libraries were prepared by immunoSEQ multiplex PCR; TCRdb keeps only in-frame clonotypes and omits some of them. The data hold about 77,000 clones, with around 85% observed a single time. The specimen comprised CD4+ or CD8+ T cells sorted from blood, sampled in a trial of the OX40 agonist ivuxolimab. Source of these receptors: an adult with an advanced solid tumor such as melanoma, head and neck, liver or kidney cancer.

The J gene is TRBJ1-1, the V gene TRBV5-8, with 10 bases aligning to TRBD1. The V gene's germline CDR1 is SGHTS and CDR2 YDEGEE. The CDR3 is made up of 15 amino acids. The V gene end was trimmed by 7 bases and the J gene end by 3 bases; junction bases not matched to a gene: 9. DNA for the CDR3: TGTGCCAGCCGCCGGACAGGGGGGAGGTACACTGAAGCTTTCTTT. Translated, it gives CASRRTGGRYTEAFF. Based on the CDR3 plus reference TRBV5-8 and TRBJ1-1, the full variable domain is EAGVTQSPTHLIKTRGQQATLRCSPISGHTSVYWYQQALGLGLQFLLWYDEGEERNRGNFPPRFSGRQFPNYSSELNVNALELEDSALYLCASRRTGGRYTEAFFGQGTRLTVV.

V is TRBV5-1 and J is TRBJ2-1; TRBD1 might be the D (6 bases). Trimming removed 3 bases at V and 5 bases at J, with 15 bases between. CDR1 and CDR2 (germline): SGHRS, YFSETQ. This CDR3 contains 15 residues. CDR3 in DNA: TGCGCCAGCAGCTCCGAAGGGCAGGGGAACAATGAGCAGTTCTTC. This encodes CASSSEGQGNNEQFF.

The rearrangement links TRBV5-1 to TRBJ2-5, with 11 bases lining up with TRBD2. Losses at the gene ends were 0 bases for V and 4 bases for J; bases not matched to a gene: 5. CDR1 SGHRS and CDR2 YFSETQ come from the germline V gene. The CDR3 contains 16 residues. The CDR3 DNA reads TGCGCCAGCAGCTTGGGAAATAGCGGGGGGGTAGAGACCCAGTACTTC. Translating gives CASSLGNSGGVETQYF.

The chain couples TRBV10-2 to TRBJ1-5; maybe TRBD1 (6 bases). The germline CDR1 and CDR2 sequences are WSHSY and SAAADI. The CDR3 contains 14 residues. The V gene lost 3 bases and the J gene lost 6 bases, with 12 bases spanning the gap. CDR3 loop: CASSEGTFTQPQHF. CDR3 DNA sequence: TGCGCCAGCAGTGAAGGGACATTCACTCAGCCCCAGCATTTT.

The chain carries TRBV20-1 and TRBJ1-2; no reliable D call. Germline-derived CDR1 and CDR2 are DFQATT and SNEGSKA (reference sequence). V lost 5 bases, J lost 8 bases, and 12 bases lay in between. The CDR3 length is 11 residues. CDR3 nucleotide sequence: TGCAGTGCTCTGGGATTTGACGGCTACACCTTC. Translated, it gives CSALGFDGYTF.

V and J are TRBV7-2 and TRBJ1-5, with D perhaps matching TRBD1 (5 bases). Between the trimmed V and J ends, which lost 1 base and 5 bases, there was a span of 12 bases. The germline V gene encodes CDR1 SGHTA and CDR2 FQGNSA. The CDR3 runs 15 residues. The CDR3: CASSLDGGGYQPQHF. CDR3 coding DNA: TGTGCCAGCAGCTTAGACGGTGGGGGATATCAGCCCCAGCATTTT.

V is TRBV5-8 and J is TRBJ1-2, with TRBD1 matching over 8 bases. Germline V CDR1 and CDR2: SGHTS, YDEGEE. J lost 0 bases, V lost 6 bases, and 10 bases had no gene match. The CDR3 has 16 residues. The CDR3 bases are TGTGCCAGCAATTTCTACGGACAGGGCACTAACTATGGCTACACCTTC. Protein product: CASNFYGQGTNYGYTF. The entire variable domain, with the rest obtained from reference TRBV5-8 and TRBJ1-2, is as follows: EAGVTQSPTHLIKTRGQQATLRCSPISGHTSVYWYQQALGLGLQFLLWYDEGEERNRGNFPPRFSGRQFPNYSSELNVNALELEDSALYLCASNFYGQGTNYGYTFGSGTRLTVV.

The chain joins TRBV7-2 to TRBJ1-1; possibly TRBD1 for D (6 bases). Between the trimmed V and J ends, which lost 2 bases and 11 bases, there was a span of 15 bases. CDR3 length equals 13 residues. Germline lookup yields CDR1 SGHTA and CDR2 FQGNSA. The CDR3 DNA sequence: TGTGCCAGCAGCTTAAATAGGGGGGGCTTGGCTTTCTTT. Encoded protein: CASSLNRGGLAFF.

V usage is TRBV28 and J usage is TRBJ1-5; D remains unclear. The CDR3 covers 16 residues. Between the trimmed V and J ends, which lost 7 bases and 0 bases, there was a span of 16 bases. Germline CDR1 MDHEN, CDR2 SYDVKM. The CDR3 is CASTNARGYSNQPQHF. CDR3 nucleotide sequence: TGTGCCAGCACCAATGCCAGAGGGTATAGCAATCAGCCCCAGCATTTT.

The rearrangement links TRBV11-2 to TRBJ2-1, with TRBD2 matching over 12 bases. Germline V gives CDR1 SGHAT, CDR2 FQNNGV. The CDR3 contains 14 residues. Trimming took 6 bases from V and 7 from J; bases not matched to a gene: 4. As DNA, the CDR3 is TGTGCCAGCAGAGGACTAGCGGGATGGAATGAGCAGTTCTTC. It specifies CASRGLAGWNEQFF.